Each of the 11 T cell receptor beta chains below was sequenced from the same sample in a study of cytomegalovirus exposure and HLA in healthy donors (dated by TCRdb to about 2017). Library generation was performed with the immunoSEQ multiplex PCR assay. TCRdb stores this immuneACCESS table with in-frame sequences only. Part of the clones is absent; in the studies checked, under half of the shortfall reflects unresolved V genes, and no reason is known for the rest. This sample holds tens of thousands of clones; roughly 96% were observed only once. The ten largest clones take up roughly 0.75% of the sample. The sample was PBMCs. These receptors were collected from a woman under 30 in good health and CMV-seronegative.

The chain joins TRBV11-2 to TRBJ1-2; 8 nucleotides line up with TRBD1. V trimming: 4 bases; J trimming: 6 bases; junction bases outside the gene matches: 4. Germline lookup yields CDR1 SGHAT and CDR2 FQNNGV. The CDR3 extends over 13 amino acids. The CDR3 nucleotides are TGTGCCAGCAGCTCCACAGGGGGGGATGGCTACACCTTC. It yields the protein CASSSTGGDGYTF.

Here the CDR3 DNA reads TGCGCCAGCAGCTTGGAACCAGTAACCTACGAGCAGTACTTC. Translation gives CASSLEPVTYEQYF. The chain recombines TRBV5-1 with TRBJ2-7; no clear D gene. Germline V gives CDR1 SGHRS, CDR2 YFSETQ. This CDR3 has 14 residues. Trimming removed 0 bases from V and 2 bases from J, with 9 bases in between.

V and J are TRBV10-3 and TRBJ1-1; no reliable D call. Per the germline V gene, CDR1 is ENHRY and CDR2 is SYGVKD. This CDR3 region has 14 residues. The V gene lost 2 bases and the J gene lost 0 bases, with 7 bases spanning the gap. CDR3 amino acids: CAISEAIMNTEAFF. The CDR3 bases are TGTGCCATCAGTGAGGCGATTATGAACACTGAAGCTTTCTTT.

The gene calls are TRBV7-8 and TRBJ1-2; TRBD1 aligns across 8 bases. The CDR3 sequence is 15 residues long. Germline V CDR1 and CDR2: SGHVS, FQNEAQ. J was trimmed by 5 bases and V by 2 bases; bases with no gene match: 7. CDR3 in DNA: TGTGCCAGCAGCTTATACCCAGGGGGCTGGTATGGCTACACCTTC. It encodes CASSLYPGGWYGYTF.

The chain uses TRBV9 and TRBJ2-6; TRBD2 aligns across 8 bases. This CDR3 spans 16 amino acids. Germline V lookup: CDR1 SGDLS, CDR2 YYNGEE. Trimming at V came to 4 bases and at J to 2 bases, leaving 5 bases not matched to a gene. DNA for the CDR3: TGTGCCAGCAGCCCCGGGGGGGGAACTGGGGCCAACGTCCTGACTTTC. As protein: CASSPGGGTGANVLTF.

CDR3 amino acids: CASSFRQRSGANVLTF. CDR3 in DNA: TGTGCCAGCAGCTTCAGACAGCGCTCTGGGGCCAACGTCCTGACTTTC. This chain links TRBV5-6 with TRBJ2-6; D is possibly TRBD1 (5 bases). This CDR3 has 16 residues. Trimming left V 2 bases short and J 0 bases short, with 9 bases between. The germline CDR1 and CDR2 sequences are SGHDT and YYEEEE.

V usage is TRBV7-8 and J usage is TRBJ2-1; the D gene is possibly TRBD1 (5 bases). Trimming removed 5 bases at V and 2 bases at J, with 10 bases between. Germline V gene data show CDR1 as SGHVS and CDR2 as FQNEAQ. The CDR3 consists of 14 residues. CDR3 coding DNA: TGTGCCAGCAGCCCTCCGACAGCCTACAATGAGCAGTTCTTC. Translated: CASSPPTAYNEQFF.

The chain carries TRBV10-2 and TRBJ2-1, with 10 positions matching TRBD2. Germline values: CDR1 WSHSY, CDR2 SAAADI. After removal of 4 bases from V and 8 bases from J, the junction contained 5 bases not matched to a gene. This CDR3 has 14 amino acids. CDR3: CASSVVAGGDEQFF. CDR3 DNA: TGCGCCAGCAGTGTAGTAGCGGGGGGAGATGAGCAGTTCTTC.

The rearrangement uses TRBV19 and TRBJ1-1; tentatively, D is TRBD1 (5 bases). Trimming left V 3 bases short and J 0 bases short, with 8 bases between. CDR1 and CDR2 (germline): LNHDA, SQIVND (reference sequence). CDR3 length equals 14 residues. CDR3 protein: CASSMGGVNTEAFF. CDR3 nucleotides: TGTGCCAGTAGTATGGGGGGGGTGAACACTGAAGCTTTCTTT.

The chain recombines TRBV19 with TRBJ2-1; 12 bases are shared with TRBD2. The CDR3 spans 19 residues. V was pared by 4 bases and J by 7 bases, with 17 bases of the junction left unmatched. Germline V gene lookup returns CDR1 LNHDA and CDR2 SQIVND (reference sequence). Written as DNA, the CDR3 is TGTGCCAGTAGTAAAAGTGTCCTACCTAGCGGGGGGGCCAAGAATGAGCAGTTCTTC. Its translation is CASSKSVLPSGGAKNEQFF. The variable domain in full, completed from reference TRBV19 and TRBJ2-1, reads DGGITQSPKYLFRKEGQNVTLSCEQNLNHDAMYWYRQDPGQGLRLIYYSQIVNDFQKGDIAEGYSVSREKKESFPLTVTSAQKNPTAFYLCASSKSVLPSGGAKNEQFFGPGTRLTVL.

V and J are TRBV18 and TRBJ2-3; maybe TRBD2 (6 bases). This CDR3 is built from 15 residues. Looked up from germline, CDR1 is KGHSH and CDR2 is LQKENI. V was trimmed by 2 bases and J by 1 base, leaving 10 bases between them. For the CDR3, the DNA is TGTGCCAGCTCACCATCCAGGGAGGGCACAGATACGCAGTATTTT. Its protein product is CASSPSREGTDTQYF.